The 15 T cell receptor beta chains below were found in one sample sequenced in a study of beta chain features in type 1 diabetes. The authors reverse transcribed all of the isolated RNA, so sequencing captured expressed TCRB transcripts. The protocol was immunoSEQ multiplex PCR, while the TCRdb copy is restricted to in-frame clones and leaves out a portion. The repertoire holds approximately 150,000 clones, with over 7.5% as singletons. What was sequenced was central memory CD4+ T cells from blood. The receptors come from a woman under 30 in good health.

The chain recombines TRBV10-3 with TRBJ2-3; perhaps TRBD2 as D (5 bases). V shed 3 bases and J shed 6 bases, with 10 bases lying between them. Germline CDR1 and CDR2: ENHRY and SYGVKD. This CDR3 is built from 13 residues. The CDR3 loop reads CAISDGTGDTQYF. The CDR3 region has the DNA TGTGCCATCAGTGATGGTACGGGGGATACGCAGTATTTT.

This clone was counted only a few times. The chain is built from TRBV5-1 and TRBJ2-5, with D possibly being TRBD1 (5 bases). Trimming cost V 0 bases and J 5 bases, with 11 bases left between them. Per the germline V gene, CDR1 is SGHRS and CDR2 is YFSETQ. This CDR3 comprises 14 residues. The CDR3 DNA sequence: TGCGCCAGCAGCTTGGTGTCAGGGCGGGAGACCCAGTACTTC. Translating it yields CASSLVSGRETQYF.

A few counts support this clone. The V gene is TRBV7-2, the J gene TRBJ2-5, with a possible D match to TRBD2 (6 bases). Germline lookup yields CDR1 SGHTA and CDR2 FQGNSA. The germline V and J ends were trimmed by 5 bases and 5 bases, with 15 bases remaining between them. The CDR3 has 14 amino acids. The CDR3 DNA reads as TGTGCCAGCAGCCTCGGGACTGTCAGGGAGACCCAGTACTTC. Translated, it gives CASSLGTVRETQYF.

This clone has only a few counts. This chain joins TRBV2 and TRBJ2-1, with 7 positions matching TRBD2. Germline CDR1 and CDR2: SNHLY and FYNNEI. V gave up 6 bases and J gave up 3 bases; unmatched junction bases: 11. This CDR3 has 16 residues. As DNA, the CDR3 is TGTGCCAGCAGACTAGGGACGGGGGGTAGCTACAATGAGCAGTTCTTC. It encodes CASRLGTGGSYNEQFF.

This clone was counted between two and nine times. The rearrangement links TRBV9 to TRBJ2-5; 7 bases map to TRBD2. The CDR3 is 14 residues long. V lost 1 base to trimming and J lost 5 bases; unmatched junction nucleotides: 5. Germline V gene lookup returns CDR1 SGDLS and CDR2 YYNGEE. CDR3 loop: CASSVQMGGETQYF. Here the CDR3 DNA reads TGTGCCAGCAGCGTACAGATGGGGGGGGAGACCCAGTACTTC.

In this sample, this clone turned up a few times. The rearrangement uses TRBV5-1 and TRBJ2-3; possibly TRBD1 for D (6 bases). CDR1 and CDR2 from the germline V gene are SGHRS and YFSETQ. Trimming left V 7 bases short and J 1 base short, with 22 bases between. This CDR3 spans 17 amino acids. The chain's CDR3 is CASGWGPVGTGTDTQYF. The CDR3, as DNA: TGCGCCAGCGGCTGGGGGCCTGTAGGGACGGGCACAGATACGCAGTATTTT.

The chain links TRBV9 to TRBJ2-7, with 7 bases identical to TRBD2. The germline CDR1 and CDR2 sequences are SGDLS and YYNGEE. The length of the CDR3 is 16 residues. With V trimmed by 0 bases and J by 4 bases, 10 bases remained unmatched. The CDR3 spells CASSVDQAGLPYEQYF. The CDR3 nucleotides are TGTGCCAGCAGCGTAGATCAAGCGGGGCTCCCTTACGAGCAGTACTTC. Drawing the rest from reference TRBV9 and TRBJ2-7, the complete variable domain is DSGVTQTPKHLITATGQRVTLRCSPRSGDLSVYWYQQSLDQGLQFLIQYYNGEERAKGNILERFSAQQFPDLHSELNLSSLELGDSALYFCASSVDQAGLPYEQYFGPGTRLTVT.

This clone came up a few times. This rearrangement joins TRBV25-1 to TRBJ2-7; 11 bases match TRBD2. The J segment lost 2 bases and the V segment lost 7 bases, leaving 4 bases of the junction unmatched. The CDR3 runs 14 residues. Germline CDR1 and CDR2: MGHDK and SYGVNS. The CDR3 sequence is CASTFSGRAYEQYF. Written as DNA, the CDR3 is TGTGCCAGCACTTTTAGCGGGAGGGCCTACGAGCAGTACTTC.

The genes are TRBV7-9 and TRBJ2-2; 9 bases line up with TRBD1. Losses at the gene ends were 5 bases for V and 7 bases for J; bases not matched to a gene: 8. The CDR3 is 15 amino acids. Germline V gives CDR1 SEHNR, CDR2 FQNEAQ (reference sequence). CDR3 nucleotide sequence: TGTGCCAGCAGCGTTACCGGGACAGGGAACGGGGAGCTGTTTTTT. This gives the protein CASSVTGTGNGELFF.

In its sample, this clone was seen a few times. The V gene is TRBV11-2, the J gene TRBJ2-2; D remains ambiguous. The CDR3 runs 15 residues. V was trimmed by 5 bases and J by 0 bases, leaving 10 bases between them. In germline, CDR1 is SGHAT, CDR2 FQNNGV. The chain's CDR3 is CASSVITANTGELFF. The CDR3, as DNA: TGTGCCAGCAGCGTAATCACAGCGAACACCGGGGAGCTGTTTTTT.

V usage is TRBV4-1 and J usage is TRBJ2-1; a weak D match, TRBD2 (5 bases). V dropped 3 bases and J dropped 0 bases, with 9 bases sitting between them. Germline V gene sequence: CDR1 MGHRA, CDR2 YSYEKL. The CDR3 runs 15 residues. DNA of the CDR3: TGCGCCAGCAGCCAGAGGACTTACTCCTACAATGAGCAGTTCTTC. It codes for CASSQRTYSYNEQFF.

The chain couples TRBV2 to TRBJ2-1, with D unclear. The ends were cut back, 1 base at V and 0 bases at J, with 4 bases in the middle. CDR1 is SNHLY and CDR2 is FYNNEI in the germline V gene. This CDR3 comprises 14 residues. CDR3 amino acids: CASSEESSYNEQFF. CDR3 coding DNA: TGTGCCAGCAGTGAAGAGAGCTCCTACAATGAGCAGTTCTTC.

The chain carries TRBV6-1 and TRBJ2-5, with 7 bases lining up with TRBD1. J lost 5 bases, V lost 0 bases, and 3 bases had no gene match. Germline lookup yields CDR1 MNHNS and CDR2 SASEGT. This CDR3 contains 14 residues. The CDR3 sequence: CASSEAIRGETQYF. The CDR3 DNA reads as TGTGCCAGCAGTGAAGCCATCAGGGGGGAGACCCAGTACTTC.

This clone turned up a few times. This chain connects TRBV6-6 to TRBJ2-7; 8 nucleotides line up with TRBD2. J gave up 1 base and V 4 bases, and 3 bases lay outside the gene matches. CDR1 MNHNY and CDR2 SVGAGI come from the germline V gene (reference sequence). This CDR3 comprises 14 residues. DNA of the CDR3: TGTGCCAGCAGTTCCGGGACTAGGTCCTACGAGCAGTACTTC. Amino acid sequence: CASSSGTRSYEQYF.

This clone was detected a few times. V is TRBV28 and J is TRBJ2-7; D not resolved. Between the trimmed V and J ends, which lost 6 bases and 0 bases, there was a span of 12 bases. CDR3 size: 14 residues. The V gene's germline CDR1 is MDHEN and CDR2 SYDVKM. Written as DNA, the CDR3 is TGTGCCAGCAGGGAAGAGACAAACTCCTACGAGCAGTACTTC. Translation: CASREETNSYEQYF.